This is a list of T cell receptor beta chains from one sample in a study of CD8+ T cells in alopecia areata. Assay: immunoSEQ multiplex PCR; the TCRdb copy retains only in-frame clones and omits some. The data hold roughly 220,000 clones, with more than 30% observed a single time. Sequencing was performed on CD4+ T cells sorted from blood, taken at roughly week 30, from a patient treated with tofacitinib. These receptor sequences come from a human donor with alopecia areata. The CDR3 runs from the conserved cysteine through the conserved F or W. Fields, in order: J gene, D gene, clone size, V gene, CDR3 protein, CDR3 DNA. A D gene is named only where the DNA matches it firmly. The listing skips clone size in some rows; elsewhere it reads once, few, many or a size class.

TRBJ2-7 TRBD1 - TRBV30 CAGRDREAEQYF TGTGCCGGCCGGGACAGGGAGGCCGAGCAGTACTTC
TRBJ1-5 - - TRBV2 CASSGSSSNQPQHF TGTGCCAGCAGTGGATCTTCTAGCAATCAGCCCCAGCATTTT
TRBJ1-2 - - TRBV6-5 CASSYTTGVGGYTF TGTGCCAGCAGTTATACGACGGGGGTAGGGGGCTACACCTTC
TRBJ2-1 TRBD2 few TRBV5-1 CASSLGLAGGPSTYNEQFF TGCGCCAGCAGCCTGGGACTAGCGGGAGGGCCAAGCACTTACAATGAGCAGTTCTTC
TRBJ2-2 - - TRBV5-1 CASRLTTGELFF TGCGCCAGCCGCCTTACGACCGGGGAGCTGTTTTTT
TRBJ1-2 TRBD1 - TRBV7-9 CASSWSTTGGAGYGYTF TGTGCCAGCAGCTGGTCCACTACAGGGGGCGCTGGCTATGGCTACACCTTC
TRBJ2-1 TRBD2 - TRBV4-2 CASARTSPDNEQFF TGTGCCAGCGCCCGGACTAGCCCTGACAATGAGCAGTTCTTC
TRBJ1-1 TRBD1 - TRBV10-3 CAIGGQVNTEAFF TGTGCCATCGGGGGACAGGTGAACACTGAAGCTTTCTTT
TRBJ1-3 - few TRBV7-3 CASSLLSGNTIYF TGTGCCAGCAGCTTACTCTCTGGAAACACCATATATTTT
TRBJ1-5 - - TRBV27 CASSPRTTSNQPQHF TGTGCCAGCAGTCCCCGGACCACAAGCAATCAGCCCCAGCATTTT
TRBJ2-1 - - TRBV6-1 CASLVGRVWSEQFF TGTGCCAGCTTGGTCGGCAGAGTCTGGAGTGAGCAGTTCTTC
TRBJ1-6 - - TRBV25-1 CASKRDNNSPLHF TGTGCCAGCAAGAGGGACAATAATTCACCCCTCCACTTT
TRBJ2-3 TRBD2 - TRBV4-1 CASSQVRAGGPDTQYF TGCGCCAGCAGCCAAGTAAGAGCGGGAGGGCCTGATACGCAGTATTTT
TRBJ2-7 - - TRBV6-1 CANRTPGDEQYF TGTGCCAATAGGACACCGGGTGACGAGCAGTACTTC
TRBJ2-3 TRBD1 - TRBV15 CATSSDRGTDTQYF TGTGCCACCAGCTCGGACAGGGGAACAGATACGCAGTATTTT
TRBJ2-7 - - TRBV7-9 CAAGQGTYEQYF TGTGCCGCCGGGCAGGGGACTTACGAGCAGTACTTC
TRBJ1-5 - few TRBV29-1 CSVARKILPQHF TGCAGCGTTGCCCGGAAAATTCTGCCCCAGCATTTT
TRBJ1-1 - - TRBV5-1 CASSLKGGTEAFF TGCGCCAGCAGCTTGAAGGGGGGCACTGAAGCTTTCTTT
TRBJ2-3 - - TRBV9 CASSTRGADTQYF TGTGCCAGCAGTACCAGGGGAGCAGATACGCAGTATTTT
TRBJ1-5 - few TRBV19 CASQTDLHQPQHF TGTGCCAGTCAGACCGACTTGCATCAGCCCCAGCATTTT